These T cell receptor beta chains were read from a single sample in a study of T cells in Graves' hyperthyroidism and ophthalmopathy. TCRdb re-called the multiplex PCR reads through MiXCR, storing one row per CDR3 protein. This table has 650,000 to 750,000 distinct CDR3 sequences, around 13% appearing once. Sequencing input: blood. The source is a woman under 30 with Graves' hyperthyroidism. Each CDR3 is given with its conserved first and last residue. The D gene is left open where the match is weak. Clone size is not always given. Where it is, it says once, few, many or a class for expanded clones.

abundance: few; d_gene: TRBD2; j_gene: TRBJ2-2; v_gene: TRBV6-2/TRBV6-3; CDR3aa: CASSYPQGTSVGPGELFF; CDR3nt: TGTGCCAGCAGTTACCCTCAGGGGACTAGCGTTGGTCCCGGGGAGCTGTTTTTT
abundance: -; d_gene: -; j_gene: TRBJ2-1; v_gene: TRBV6-2/TRBV6-3; CDR3aa: CASSYLVTVYNEQFF; CDR3nt: TGTGCCAGCAGTTACTTAGTGACAGTCTACAATGAGCAGTTCTTC
abundance: -; d_gene: -; j_gene: TRBJ2-5; v_gene: TRBV2; CDR3aa: CASSETYQETQYF; CDR3nt: TGTGCCAGCAGTGAAACGTACCAAGAGACCCAGTACTTC
abundance: many; d_gene: -; j_gene: TRBJ2-3; v_gene: TRBV11-2; CDR3aa: CASSSDRWPDTQYF; CDR3nt: TGTGCCAGCAGCTCCGATCGTTGGCCAGATACGCAGTATTTT
abundance: few; d_gene: TRBD2; j_gene: TRBJ2-3; v_gene: TRBV11-3; CDR3aa: CASSPQGLAASDTQYF; CDR3nt: TGTGCCAGCAGCCCCCAGGGACTAGCGGCATCAGATACGCAGTATTTT
abundance: few; d_gene: -; j_gene: TRBJ1-2; v_gene: TRBV5-1; CDR3aa: CASSLTDAGYGYTF; CDR3nt: TGCGCCAGCAGCTTAACGGATGCGGGCTATGGCTACACCTTC
abundance: -; d_gene: -; j_gene: TRBJ2-2; v_gene: TRBV28; CDR3aa: CASHTGPPGELFF; CDR3nt: TGTGCCAGCCACACGGGGCCACCCGGGGAGCTGTTTTTT
abundance: many; d_gene: TRBD1; j_gene: TRBJ2-5; v_gene: TRBV27; CDR3aa: CASSLSGGTGWVGSQETQYF; CDR3nt: TGTGCCAGCAGTTTATCAGGGGGGACAGGGTGGGTAGGGAGCCAAGAGACCCAGTACTTC
abundance: many; d_gene: -; j_gene: TRBJ2-7; v_gene: TRBV27; CDR3aa: CASSLLGKTYEQYF; CDR3nt: TGTGCCAGCAGTTTACTAGGAAAAACCTACGAGCAGTACTTC
abundance: -; d_gene: TRBD2; j_gene: TRBJ2-1; v_gene: TRBV3-1; CDR3aa: CASSSAATSGNEQFF; CDR3nt: TGTGCCAGCAGCTCTGCCGCGACTAGCGGGAACGAGCAGTTCTTC
abundance: few; d_gene: -; j_gene: TRBJ1-2; v_gene: TRBV6-2/TRBV6-3; CDR3aa: CASSYDTWVAGYTF; CDR3nt: TGTGCCAGCAGTTACGACACCTGGGTGGCTGGCTACACCTTC
abundance: -; d_gene: TRBD2; j_gene: TRBJ2-3; v_gene: TRBV7-2; CDR3aa: CASSLAAGAPGTQYF; CDR3nt: TGTGCCAGCAGCTTAGCAGCGGGGGCCCCCGGTACGCAGTATTTT
abundance: -; d_gene: -; j_gene: TRBJ2-1; v_gene: TRBV14; CDR3aa: CASSFDWNEQFF; CDR3nt: TGTGCCAGCAGCTTCGACTGGAATGAGCAGTTCTTC
abundance: many; d_gene: -; j_gene: TRBJ1-4; v_gene: TRBV30; CDR3aa: CAWRVRGGATNEKLFF; CDR3nt: TGTGCCTGGAGAGTCAGGGGAGGAGCAACTAATGAAAAACTGTTTTTT
abundance: many; d_gene: TRBD1; j_gene: TRBJ2-7; v_gene: TRBV27; CDR3aa: CASSPGGVLTYEQYF; CDR3nt: TGTGCCAGCAGTCCAGGGGGAGTCCTTACCTACGAGCAGTACTTC
abundance: -; d_gene: -; j_gene: TRBJ2-5; v_gene: TRBV18; CDR3aa: CASSSHAQETQYF; CDR3nt: TGTGCCAGCTCAAGCCATGCCCAAGAGACCCAGTACTTC
abundance: many; d_gene: TRBD2; j_gene: TRBJ2-7; v_gene: TRBV7-9; CDR3aa: CASSLVASGSHEQYF; CDR3nt: TGTGCCAGCAGCTTAGTAGCTAGCGGGAGCCACGAGCAGTACTTC
abundance: few; d_gene: TRBD1; j_gene: TRBJ2-1; v_gene: TRBV13; CDR3aa: CASSSLDRVSSGYNEQFF; CDR3nt: TGTGCCAGCAGCTCATTGGACAGGGTTTCATCTGGGTACAATGAGCAGTTCTTC
abundance: many; d_gene: TRBD2; j_gene: TRBJ2-2; v_gene: TRBV27; CDR3aa: CASSSPGLGGGGELFF; CDR3nt: TGTGCCAGCAGTTCACCGGGACTAGGGGGAGGCGGGGAGCTGTTTTTT
abundance: few; d_gene: TRBD1; j_gene: TRBJ1-5; v_gene: TRBV4-1; CDR3aa: CASSPDLDRENQPQHF; CDR3nt: TGCGCCAGCAGCCCGGATTTGGACAGGGAAAATCAGCCCCAGCATTTT
abundance: many; d_gene: -; j_gene: TRBJ2-1; v_gene: TRBV6-2/TRBV6-3; CDR3aa: CASAMGFTVYNEQFF; CDR3nt: TGTGCCAGCGCGATGGGGTTCACGGTTTACAATGAGCAGTTCTTC
abundance: -; d_gene: TRBD2; j_gene: TRBJ2-3; v_gene: TRBV20-1; CDR3aa: CSASSLAGTFTDTQYF; CDR3nt: TGCAGTGCTAGTAGTCTAGCGGGAACTTTCACAGATACGCAGTATTTT
abundance: medium-sized; d_gene: -; j_gene: TRBJ2-5; v_gene: TRBV28; CDR3aa: CASSLGETQYF; CDR3nt: TGTGCCAGCAGCTTAGGAGAGACCCAGTACTTC
abundance: many; d_gene: -; j_gene: TRBJ2-3; v_gene: TRBV28; CDR3aa: CASSFTGAGADTQYF; CDR3nt: TGTGCCAGCAGTTTCACGGGGGCTGGAGCAGATACGCAGTATTTT
abundance: -; d_gene: TRBD1; j_gene: TRBJ2-1; v_gene: TRBV19; CDR3aa: CASSFFRGQGRHNEQFF; CDR3nt: TGTGCCAGTAGTTTCTTCAGGGGACAGGGACGACACAATGAGCAGTTCTTC
abundance: few; d_gene: -; j_gene: TRBJ2-2; v_gene: TRBV5-5; CDR3aa: CASSMDRATGELFF; CDR3nt: TGTGCCAGCAGCATGGACAGAGCCACCGGGGAGCTGTTTTTT
abundance: -; d_gene: -; j_gene: TRBJ2-7; v_gene: TRBV19; CDR3aa: CASSTDRTLLGEQYF; CDR3nt: TGTGCCAGTAGTACCGACAGGACACTTTTGGGCGAGCAGTACTTC
abundance: -; d_gene: -; j_gene: TRBJ1-2; v_gene: TRBV6-1; CDR3aa: CASREVNCGYTF; CDR3nt: TGTGCCAGCAGGGAGGTAAACTGTGGCTACACCTTC
abundance: -; d_gene: TRBD2; j_gene: TRBJ2-1; v_gene: TRBV19; CDR3aa: CASSGLAGHNEQFF; CDR3nt: TGTGCCAGTTCCGGACTAGCGGGGCACAATGAGCAGTTCTTC
abundance: many; d_gene: TRBD2; j_gene: TRBJ2-2; v_gene: TRBV4-3; CDR3aa: CASSQALAGVRTGELFF; CDR3nt: TGCGCCAGCAGCCAAGCCCTAGCGGGAGTTCGAACCGGGGAGCTGTTTTTT
abundance: -; d_gene: -; j_gene: TRBJ2-7; v_gene: TRBV7-9; CDR3aa: CASGPSTGYEQYF; CDR3nt: TGTGCCAGCGGACCTTCGACTGGATACGAGCAGTACTTC
abundance: many; d_gene: TRBD2; j_gene: TRBJ2-3; v_gene: TRBV7-3; CDR3aa: CASSQVAGGPTDTQYF; CDR3nt: TGTGCCAGCAGCCAAGTAGCGGGAGGGCCCACAGATACGCAGTATTTT
abundance: few; d_gene: TRBD1; j_gene: TRBJ2-2; v_gene: TRBV20-1; CDR3aa: CSATGQGAHTGELFF; CDR3nt: TGCAGTGCTACCGGACAGGGGGCGCACACCGGGGAGCTGTTTTTT
abundance: few; d_gene: -; j_gene: TRBJ1-2; v_gene: TRBV6-4; CDR3aa: CASSETGRSYGYTF; CDR3nt: TGTGCCAGCAGTGAAACCGGACGGTCCTATGGCTACACCTTC
abundance: -; d_gene: TRBD2; j_gene: TRBJ2-1; v_gene: TRBV12-3/TRBV12-4; CDR3aa: CASSFRREDNEQFF; CDR3nt: TGTGCCAGCAGTTTTCGGCGGGAGGATAATGAGCAGTTCTTC
abundance: few; d_gene: -; j_gene: TRBJ2-7; v_gene: TRBV12-3/TRBV12-4; CDR3aa: CASSFGRRVQSSYEQYF; CDR3nt: TGTGCCAGCAGTTTTGGGCGGAGGGTCCAAAGCTCCTACGAGCAGTACTTC
abundance: -; d_gene: -; j_gene: TRBJ1-2; v_gene: TRBV20-1; CDR3aa: CSAPSRTDNQGYTF; CDR3nt: TGCAGTGCTCCTTCCCGGACAGACAATCAAGGCTACACCTTC
abundance: few; d_gene: -; j_gene: TRBJ1-1; v_gene: TRBV7-3; CDR3aa: CASSKVGGAEAFF; CDR3nt: TGTGCCAGCAGTAAAGTGGGGGGTGCTGAAGCTTTCTTT
abundance: many; d_gene: -; j_gene: TRBJ2-1; v_gene: TRBV7-3; CDR3aa: CASSRRDSPNEQFF; CDR3nt: TGTGCCAGCAGCCGACGGGACTCCCCGAATGAGCAGTTCTTC
abundance: -; d_gene: -; j_gene: TRBJ1-2; v_gene: TRBV2; CDR3aa: CASREPGDRVTF; CDR3nt: TGTGCCAGCAGAGAACCTGGGGACCGGGTTACCTTC
abundance: many; d_gene: -; j_gene: TRBJ2-7; v_gene: TRBV11-2; CDR3aa: CASSLDSSSYEQYF; CDR3nt: TGTGCCAGCAGCTTAGATTCGAGTTCGTACGAGCAGTACTTC
abundance: many; d_gene: TRBD1; j_gene: TRBJ2-2; v_gene: TRBV28; CDR3aa: CASSPQGANTGELFF; CDR3nt: TGTGCCAGCAGTCCACAGGGGGCGAACACCGGGGAGCTGTTTTTT
abundance: few; d_gene: TRBD2; j_gene: TRBJ2-2; v_gene: TRBV12-3/TRBV12-4; CDR3aa: CASSSRKLAGPVDTGELFF; CDR3nt: TGTGCCAGCAGTTCGCGAAAACTAGCGGGCCCCGTTGACACCGGGGAGCTGTTTTTT
abundance: -; d_gene: -; j_gene: TRBJ1-1; v_gene: TRBV29-1; CDR3aa: CSATGVPGARYTEAFF; CDR3nt: TGCAGCGCCACGGGGGTCCCCGGGGCGAGGTACACTGAAGCTTTCTTT
abundance: -; d_gene: TRBD1; j_gene: TRBJ2-5; v_gene: TRBV6-1; CDR3aa: CASTQDRGAKTQYF; CDR3nt: TGTGCCAGCACCCAGGACAGGGGCGCAAAGACCCAGTACTTC
abundance: many; d_gene: TRBD2; j_gene: TRBJ2-3; v_gene: TRBV18; CDR3aa: CASSPTGGRDTQYF; CDR3nt: TGTGCCAGCTCCCCCACGGGGGGACGGGATACGCAGTATTTT
abundance: few; d_gene: -; j_gene: TRBJ2-3; v_gene: TRBV7-2; CDR3aa: CASSLAGKGADTQYF; CDR3nt: TGTGCCAGCAGTTTAGCCGGTAAAGGCGCAGATACGCAGTATTTT
abundance: many; d_gene: TRBD1; j_gene: TRBJ2-3; v_gene: TRBV20-1; CDR3aa: CSASRDSKPDTQYF; CDR3nt: TGCAGTGCTAGCCGGGACAGCAAGCCAGATACGCAGTATTTT
abundance: few; d_gene: -; j_gene: TRBJ1-6; v_gene: TRBV7-9; CDR3aa: CASSLTVGGPTPLHF; CDR3nt: TGTGCCAGCAGCTTAACAGTGGGCGGGCCGACACCCCTCCACTTT
abundance: -; d_gene: -; j_gene: TRBJ2-1; v_gene: TRBV10-1; CDR3aa: CASSDVQGPYNEQFF; CDR3nt: TGCGCCAGCAGTGATGTTCAGGGGCCCTACAATGAGCAGTTCTTC
abundance: few; d_gene: -; j_gene: TRBJ2-5; v_gene: TRBV7-3; CDR3aa: CASSLRTALQETQYF; CDR3nt: TGTGCCAGCAGCCTTAGGACAGCCCTCCAAGAGACCCAATACTTC
abundance: -; d_gene: -; j_gene: TRBJ2-3; v_gene: TRBV14; CDR3aa: CASSQGALGTQYF; CDR3nt: TGTGCCAGCAGCCAAGGGGCCTTAGGTACGCAGTATTTT
abundance: many; d_gene: TRBD1; j_gene: TRBJ2-2; v_gene: TRBV11-2; CDR3aa: CASSPLIRGPAGELFF; CDR3nt: TGTGCCAGCAGCCCGCTAATAAGGGGGCCCGCCGGGGAGCTGTTTTTT
abundance: few; d_gene: TRBD2; j_gene: TRBJ2-7; v_gene: TRBV28; CDR3aa: CASSLPLSGRHEQYF; CDR3nt: TGTGCCAGCAGTCTTCCACTAAGCGGGAGGCACGAGCAGTACTTC
abundance: -; d_gene: TRBD2; j_gene: TRBJ2-3; v_gene: TRBV20-1; CDR3aa: CSARDPAGGTTDTQYF; CDR3nt: TGCAGTGCTAGAGATCCAGCGGGAGGAACCACAGATACGCAGTATTTT